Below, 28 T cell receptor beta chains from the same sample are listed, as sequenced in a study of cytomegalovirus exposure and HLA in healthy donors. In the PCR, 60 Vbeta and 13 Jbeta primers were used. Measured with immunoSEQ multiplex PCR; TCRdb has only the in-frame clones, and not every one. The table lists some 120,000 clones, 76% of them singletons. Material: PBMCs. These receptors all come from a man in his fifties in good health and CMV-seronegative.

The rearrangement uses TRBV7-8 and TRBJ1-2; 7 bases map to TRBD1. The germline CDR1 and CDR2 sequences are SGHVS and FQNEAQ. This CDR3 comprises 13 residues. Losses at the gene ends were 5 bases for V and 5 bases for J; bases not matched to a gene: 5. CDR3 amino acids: CASSPDRVYGYTF. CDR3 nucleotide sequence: TGTGCCAGCAGCCCCGACAGGGTATATGGCTACACCTTC.

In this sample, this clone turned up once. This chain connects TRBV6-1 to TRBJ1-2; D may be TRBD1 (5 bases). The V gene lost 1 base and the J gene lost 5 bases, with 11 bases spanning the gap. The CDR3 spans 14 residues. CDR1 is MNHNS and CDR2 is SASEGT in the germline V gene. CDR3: CASSEVQGPYGYTF. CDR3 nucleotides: TGTGCCAGCAGTGAAGTCCAGGGCCCTTATGGCTACACCTTC.

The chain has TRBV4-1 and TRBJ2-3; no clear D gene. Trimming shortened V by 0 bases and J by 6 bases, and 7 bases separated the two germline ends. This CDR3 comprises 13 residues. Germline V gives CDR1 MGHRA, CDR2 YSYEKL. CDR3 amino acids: CASSQDPLDTQYF. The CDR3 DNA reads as TGCGCCAGCAGCCAAGATCCCCTGGATACGCAGTATTTT.

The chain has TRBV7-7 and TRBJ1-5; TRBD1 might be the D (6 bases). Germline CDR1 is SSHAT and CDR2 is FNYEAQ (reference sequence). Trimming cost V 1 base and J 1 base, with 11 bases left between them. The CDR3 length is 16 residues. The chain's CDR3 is CASSLELGHSNQPQHF. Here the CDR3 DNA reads TGTGCCAGCAGCTTAGAGCTGGGACACAGCAATCAGCCCCAGCATTTT.

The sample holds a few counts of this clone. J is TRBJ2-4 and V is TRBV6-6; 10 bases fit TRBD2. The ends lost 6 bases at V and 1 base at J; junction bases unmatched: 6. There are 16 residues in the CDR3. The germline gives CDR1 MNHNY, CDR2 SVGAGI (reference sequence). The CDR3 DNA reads TGTGCCAGCAGCGACACTAGCGGGGCCGCCAAAAACATTCAGTACTTC. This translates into CASSDTSGAAKNIQYF.

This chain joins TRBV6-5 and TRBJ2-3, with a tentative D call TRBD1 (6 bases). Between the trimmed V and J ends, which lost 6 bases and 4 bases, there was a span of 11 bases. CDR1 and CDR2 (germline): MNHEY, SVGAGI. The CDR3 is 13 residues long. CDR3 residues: CASSPPGADTQYF. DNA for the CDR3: TGTGCCAGCAGCCCCCCAGGGGCAGATACGCAGTATTTT.

The CDR3 nucleotides read TGTGCCAGCTCAGCAGGGATCCAAGAGACCCAGTACTTC. Translated: CASSAGIQETQYF. This chain links TRBV18 with TRBJ2-5; D may be TRBD1 (5 bases). CDR1 KGHSH and CDR2 LQKENI come from the germline V gene. Trimming stripped 5 bases from V and 1 base from J, with 8 bases between. This CDR3 comprises 13 residues.

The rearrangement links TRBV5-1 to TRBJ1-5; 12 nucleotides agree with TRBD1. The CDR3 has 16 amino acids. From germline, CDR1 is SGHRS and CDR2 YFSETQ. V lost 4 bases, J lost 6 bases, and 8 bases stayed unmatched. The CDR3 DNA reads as TGCGCCAGCAGCCTGGCCGGGACAGGGGGCTCTCAGCCCCAGCATTTT. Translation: CASSLAGTGGSQPQHF.

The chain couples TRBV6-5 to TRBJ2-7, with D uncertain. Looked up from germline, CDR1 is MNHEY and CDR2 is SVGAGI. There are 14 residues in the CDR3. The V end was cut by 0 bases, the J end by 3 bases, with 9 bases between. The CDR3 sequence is CASSYSQADYEQYF. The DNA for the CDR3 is TGTGCCAGCAGTTACTCGCAGGCAGACTACGAGCAGTACTTC.

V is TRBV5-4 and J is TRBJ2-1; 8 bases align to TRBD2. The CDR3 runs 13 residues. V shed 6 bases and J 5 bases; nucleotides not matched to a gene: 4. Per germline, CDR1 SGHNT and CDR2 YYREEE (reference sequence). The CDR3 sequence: CASTTAGDNEQFF. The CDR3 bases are TGTGCCAGCACCACAGCGGGGGACAATGAGCAGTTCTTC. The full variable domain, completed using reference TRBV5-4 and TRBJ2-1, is ETGVTQSPTHLIKTRGQQVTLRCSSQSGHNTVSWYQQALGQGPQFIFQYYREEENGRGNFPPRFSGLQFPNYSSELNVNALELDDSALYLCASTTAGDNEQFFGPGTRLTVL.

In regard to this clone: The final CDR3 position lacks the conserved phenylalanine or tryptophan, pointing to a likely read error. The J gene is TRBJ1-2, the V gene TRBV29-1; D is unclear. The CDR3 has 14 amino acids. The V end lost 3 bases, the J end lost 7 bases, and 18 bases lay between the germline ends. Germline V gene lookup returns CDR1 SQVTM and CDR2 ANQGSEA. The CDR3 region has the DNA TGCAGCGTTGATTCCTCGGGGTCGGATCGTGGCTACACCCTC. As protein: CSVDSSGSDRGYTL.

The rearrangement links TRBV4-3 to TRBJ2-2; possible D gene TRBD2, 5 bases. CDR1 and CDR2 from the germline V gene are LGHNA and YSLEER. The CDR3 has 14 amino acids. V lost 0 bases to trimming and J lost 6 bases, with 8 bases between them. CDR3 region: CASSQESGSGELFF. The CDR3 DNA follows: TGCGCCAGCAGCCAAGAATCGGGATCCGGGGAGCTGTTTTTT.

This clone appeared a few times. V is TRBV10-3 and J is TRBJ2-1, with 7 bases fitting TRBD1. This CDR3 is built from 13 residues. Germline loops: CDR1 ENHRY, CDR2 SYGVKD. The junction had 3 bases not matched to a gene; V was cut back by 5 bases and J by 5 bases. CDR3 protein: CAISRDRDNEQFF. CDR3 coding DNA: TGTGCCATCAGTCGGGACAGAGACAATGAGCAGTTCTTC.

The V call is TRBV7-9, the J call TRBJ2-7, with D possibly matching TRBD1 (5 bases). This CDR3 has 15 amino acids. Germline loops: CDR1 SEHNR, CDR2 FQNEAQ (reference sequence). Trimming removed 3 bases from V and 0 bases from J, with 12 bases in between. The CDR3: CASSFRGALSYEQYF. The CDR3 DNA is TGTGCCAGCAGCTTCCGTGGGGCCCTCTCCTACGAGCAGTACTTC.

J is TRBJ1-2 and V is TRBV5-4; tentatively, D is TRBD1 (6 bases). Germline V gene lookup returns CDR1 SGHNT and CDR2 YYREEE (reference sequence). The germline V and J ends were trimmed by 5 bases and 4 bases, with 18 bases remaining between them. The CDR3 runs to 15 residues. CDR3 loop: CASRITGHLFYGYTF. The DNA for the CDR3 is TGTGCCAGCAGAATTACGGGACACCTGTTCTATGGCTACACCTTC.

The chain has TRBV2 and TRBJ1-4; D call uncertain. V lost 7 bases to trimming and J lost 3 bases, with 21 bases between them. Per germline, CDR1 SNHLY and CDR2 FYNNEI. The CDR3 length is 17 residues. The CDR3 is CASITSRSQVSNEKLFF. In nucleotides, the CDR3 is TGTGCCAGCATCACATCACGGTCGCAGGTATCTAATGAAAAACTGTTTTTT.

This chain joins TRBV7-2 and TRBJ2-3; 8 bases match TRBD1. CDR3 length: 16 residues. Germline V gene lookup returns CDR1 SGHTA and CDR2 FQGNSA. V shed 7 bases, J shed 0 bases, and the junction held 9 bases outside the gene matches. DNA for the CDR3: TGTGCCAGCAATCTCCCCCGGGACAGGAGCACAGATACGCAGTATTTT. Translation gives CASNLPRDRSTDTQYF.

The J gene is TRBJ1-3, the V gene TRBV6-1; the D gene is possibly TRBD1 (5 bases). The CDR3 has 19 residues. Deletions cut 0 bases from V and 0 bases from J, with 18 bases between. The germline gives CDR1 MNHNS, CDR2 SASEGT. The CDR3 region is CASSEALGLRLGSGNTIYF. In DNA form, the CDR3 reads TGTGCCAGCAGTGAAGCTCTGGGACTGAGGCTTGGCTCTGGAAACACCATATATTTT.

CDR3 DNA: TGTGCCAGCAGTACCGGAGGGGTAAATACGCAGTATTTT. Its translation: CASSTGGVNTQYF. The chain uses TRBV28 and TRBJ2-3; weak D call: TRBD2 (6 bases). CDR3 length: 13 amino acids. Germline-derived CDR1 and CDR2 are MDHEN and SYDVKM. V was pared by 5 bases and J by 7 bases, with 13 bases between.

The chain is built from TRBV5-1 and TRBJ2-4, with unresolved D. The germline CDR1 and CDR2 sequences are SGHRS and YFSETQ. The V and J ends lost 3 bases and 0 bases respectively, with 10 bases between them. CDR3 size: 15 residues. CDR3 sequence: CASSSLSIAKNIQYF. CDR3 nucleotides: TGCGCCAGCAGCTCACTTTCCATAGCCAAAAACATTCAGTACTTC.

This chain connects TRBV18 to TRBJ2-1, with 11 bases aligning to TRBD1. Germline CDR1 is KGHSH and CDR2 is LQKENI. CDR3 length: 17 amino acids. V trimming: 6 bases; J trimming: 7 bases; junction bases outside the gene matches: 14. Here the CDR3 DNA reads TGTGCCAGCTCTACCCTGGGACCGGGACAGGGGGAAAATGAGCAGTTCTTC. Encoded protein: CASSTLGPGQGENEQFF.

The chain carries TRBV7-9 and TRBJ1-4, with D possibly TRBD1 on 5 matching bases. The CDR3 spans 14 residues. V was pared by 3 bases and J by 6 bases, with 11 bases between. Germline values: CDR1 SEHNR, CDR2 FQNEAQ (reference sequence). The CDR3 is CASSFSGLDEKLFF. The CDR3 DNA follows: TGTGCCAGCAGCTTTTCAGGGTTAGATGAAAAACTGTTTTTT.

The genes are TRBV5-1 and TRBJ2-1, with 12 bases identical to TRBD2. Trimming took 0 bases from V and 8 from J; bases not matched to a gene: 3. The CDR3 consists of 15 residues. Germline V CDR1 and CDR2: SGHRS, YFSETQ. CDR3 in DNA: TGCGCCAGCAGCTTGGCTAGCGGGGGGGCCGATGAGCAGTTCTTC. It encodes CASSLASGGADEQFF.

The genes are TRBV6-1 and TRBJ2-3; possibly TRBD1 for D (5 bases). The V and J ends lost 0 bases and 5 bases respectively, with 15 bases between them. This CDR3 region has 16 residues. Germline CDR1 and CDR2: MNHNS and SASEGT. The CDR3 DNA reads TGTGCCAGCAGTGAAGCGCTCCAGGGCCCGGGAGATACGCAGTATTTT. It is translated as CASSEALQGPGDTQYF.

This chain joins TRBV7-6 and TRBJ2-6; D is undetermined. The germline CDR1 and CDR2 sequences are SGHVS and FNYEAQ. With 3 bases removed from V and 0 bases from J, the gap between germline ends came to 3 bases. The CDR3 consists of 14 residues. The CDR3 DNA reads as TGTGCCAGCAGCTTGAGCTCTGGGGCCAACGTCCTGACTTTC. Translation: CASSLSSGANVLTF.

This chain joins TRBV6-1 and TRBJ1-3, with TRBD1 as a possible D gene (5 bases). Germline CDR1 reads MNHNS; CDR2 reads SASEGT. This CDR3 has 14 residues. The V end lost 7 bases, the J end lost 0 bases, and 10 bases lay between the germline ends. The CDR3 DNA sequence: TGTGCCAGCACCCTAGACAGCTCTGGAAACACCATATATTTT. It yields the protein CASTLDSSGNTIYF.

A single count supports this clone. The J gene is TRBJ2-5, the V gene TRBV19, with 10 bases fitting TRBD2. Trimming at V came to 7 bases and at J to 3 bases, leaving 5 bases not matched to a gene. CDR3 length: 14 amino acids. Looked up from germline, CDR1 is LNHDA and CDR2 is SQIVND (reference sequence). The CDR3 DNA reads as TGTGCCAGTAAGCCGCTAGCGGGGGAAGAGACCCAGTACTTC. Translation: CASKPLAGEETQYF.

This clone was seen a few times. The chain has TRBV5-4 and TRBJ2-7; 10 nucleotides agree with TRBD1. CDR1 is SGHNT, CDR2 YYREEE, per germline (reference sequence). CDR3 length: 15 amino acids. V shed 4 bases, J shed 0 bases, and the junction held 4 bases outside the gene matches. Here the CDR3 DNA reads TGTGCCAGCAGCCATGGACAGGGGGTCTCCTACGAGCAGTACTTC. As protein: CASSHGQGVSYEQYF.